The source of this T cell receptor beta chain is a study of blood T cell repertoires in COVID-19. Study context: T cells, B-cell-depleted T cells, or PBMCs supplied cDNA or gDNA.

In the study's own analysis: Amplification of reference gene primers was used by the study to estimate nucleated cell counts. Sequenced by immunoSEQ multiplex PCR; TCRdb stores in-frame clones only, minus some. That table furnishes V, J and clone size, whereas the DNA furnished D and trimming. The table lists 200,000 or so clones, roughly four fifths of them singletons. Participant age was about 18 to 95 years, and participants resided in about 25 US areas. Cohort 3 donors counted as recovered after two negative PCRs, clearance, or resolved symptoms. The sample was PBMCs or T cells enriched from blood (not recorded which). The source of this sequence is a man aged 35 to 55 who had recovered from COVID-19.

The CDR3 bases are TGTGCCAGCAGCCTCCTATTTACAGGGCTCTCTGGCTACACCTTC. Translating it yields CASSLLFTGLSGYTF. The V and J genes are TRBV5-4 and TRBJ1-2; tentative D call: TRBD1 (6 bases). The CDR3 has 15 residues. With 4 bases removed from V and 7 bases from J, the gap between germline ends came to 20 bases. Germline V gives CDR1 SGHNT, CDR2 YYREEE (reference sequence).